A single sample is the source of the 4 T cell receptor beta chains below, sequenced in a study of post-analysis software for immune sequencing data. Study-wide results and limits: Compared with controls, patients had more of five TRBV segments, including TRBV5-6, TRBV5-1 and TRBV20-1.

These receptors' antigens are unknown. Built from TCR beta cDNA, the libraries had unique molecular identifiers in them. MiXCR, applied by TCRdb to the PCR reads, yields one record per CDR3 protein. The sample contains about 760,000 distinct CDR3 sequences, about 27% of which appear only once. The sample was blood. The receptor set was obtained from a girl aged 5 to 17 with multiple sclerosis.

This chain joins TRBV5-1 and TRBJ2-5; D is undetermined. This CDR3 contains 13 residues. The V end was cut by 0 bases, the J end by 0 bases, with 3 bases between. Germline CDR1 SGHRS, CDR2 YFSETQ. CDR3 sequence: CASSLEDQETQYF. DNA for the CDR3: TGCGCCAGCAGCTTGGAAGACCAAGAGACCCAGTACTTC.

This clonotype was counted between two and nine times. This chain uses TRBV3-1 with TRBJ2-5; 7 nucleotides line up with TRBD2. CDR3 length: 14 amino acids. J lost 3 bases, V lost 4 bases, and 5 bases had no gene match. Germline-derived CDR1 and CDR2 are LGHDT and YNNKEL (reference sequence). CDR3 amino acids: CASSPGGEEETQYF. CDR3 sequence (DNA): TGTGCCAGCAGCCCGGGGGGAGAGGAAGAGACCCAGTACTTC.

The V call is TRBV7-2, the J call TRBJ1-6; weak D call: TRBD1 (6 bases). CDR3 length: 19 amino acids. Trimming stripped 4 bases from V and 8 bases from J, with 27 bases between. CDR1 is SGHTA and CDR2 is FQGNSA in the germline V gene. The CDR3 DNA is TGTGCCAGCAGCTCCCGATTCTGGATGAGGGACAAAGTGGATTCACCCCTCCACTTT. Its translation: CASSSRFWMRDKVDSPLHF.

The V call is TRBV7-2, the J call TRBJ2-5, with 8 nucleotides matching TRBD1. Germline V gives CDR1 SGHTA, CDR2 FQGNSA. The CDR3 has 14 amino acids. The V gene end was trimmed by 5 bases and the J gene end by 5 bases; junction bases not matched to a gene: 7. CDR3 sequence reads: CASSPDRGVETQYF. The CDR3 region has the DNA TGTGCCAGCAGCCCCGACAGGGGTGTTGAGACCCAGTACTTC.